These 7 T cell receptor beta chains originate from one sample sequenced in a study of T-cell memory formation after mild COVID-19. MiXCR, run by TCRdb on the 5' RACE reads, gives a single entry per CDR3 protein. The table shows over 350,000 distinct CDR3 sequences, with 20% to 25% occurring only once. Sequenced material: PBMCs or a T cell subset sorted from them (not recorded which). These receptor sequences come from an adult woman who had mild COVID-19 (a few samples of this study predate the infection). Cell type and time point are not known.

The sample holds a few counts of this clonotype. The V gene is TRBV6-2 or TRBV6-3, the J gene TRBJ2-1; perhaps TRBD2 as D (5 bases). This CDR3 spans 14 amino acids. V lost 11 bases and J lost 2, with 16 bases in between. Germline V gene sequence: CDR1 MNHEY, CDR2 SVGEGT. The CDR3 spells CAASWASPYNEQFF. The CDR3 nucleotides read TGTGCCGCGTCCTGGGCTAGCCCCTACAATGAGCAGTTCTTC.

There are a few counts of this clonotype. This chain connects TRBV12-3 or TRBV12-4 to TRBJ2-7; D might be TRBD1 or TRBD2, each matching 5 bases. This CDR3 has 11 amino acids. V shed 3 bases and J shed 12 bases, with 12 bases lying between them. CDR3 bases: TGTGCCAGCAGTTTCGGGGCGACGTCGTACTTC. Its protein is CASSFGATSYF.

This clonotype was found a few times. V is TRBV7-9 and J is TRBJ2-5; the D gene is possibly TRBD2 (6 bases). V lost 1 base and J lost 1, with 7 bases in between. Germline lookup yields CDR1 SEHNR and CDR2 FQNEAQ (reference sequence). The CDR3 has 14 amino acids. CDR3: CASSLDGGQETQYF. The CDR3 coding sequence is TGTGCCAGCAGCTTAGACGGGGGCCAAGAGACCCAGTACTTC.

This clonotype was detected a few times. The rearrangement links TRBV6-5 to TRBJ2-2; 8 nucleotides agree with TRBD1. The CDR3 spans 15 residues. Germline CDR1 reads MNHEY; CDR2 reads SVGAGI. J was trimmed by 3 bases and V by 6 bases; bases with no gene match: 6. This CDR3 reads CASRTQGADTGELFF. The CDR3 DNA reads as TGTGCCAGCAGGACTCAGGGGGCGGACACCGGGGAGCTGTTTTTT.

CDR3 in amino acids: CSARKTSSYNEQFF. In nucleotides, the CDR3 is TGCAGTGCTAGGAAGACCAGCTCCTACAATGAGCAGTTCTTC. The V and J genes are TRBV20-1 and TRBJ2-1; D gene uncertain. CDR3 length: 14 residues. Trimming cost V 3 bases and J 0 bases, with 9 bases left between them. Germline values: CDR1 DFQATT, CDR2 SNEGSKA (reference sequence).

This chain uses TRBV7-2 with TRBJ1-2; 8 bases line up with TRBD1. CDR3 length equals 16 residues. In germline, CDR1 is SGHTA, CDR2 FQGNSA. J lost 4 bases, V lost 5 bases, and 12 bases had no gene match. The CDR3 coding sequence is TGTGCCAGCAGCGATCGGACAGGGAAAAGCCCCTATGGCTACACCTTC. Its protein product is CASSDRTGKSPYGYTF.

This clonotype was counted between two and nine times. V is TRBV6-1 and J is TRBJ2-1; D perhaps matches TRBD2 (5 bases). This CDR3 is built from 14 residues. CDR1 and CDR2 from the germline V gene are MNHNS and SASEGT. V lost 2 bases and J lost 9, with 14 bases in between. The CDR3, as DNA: TGTGCCAGCAGTGAAAAGCCCGGGGTCATTGAGCAGTTCTTC. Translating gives CASSEKPGVIEQFF.